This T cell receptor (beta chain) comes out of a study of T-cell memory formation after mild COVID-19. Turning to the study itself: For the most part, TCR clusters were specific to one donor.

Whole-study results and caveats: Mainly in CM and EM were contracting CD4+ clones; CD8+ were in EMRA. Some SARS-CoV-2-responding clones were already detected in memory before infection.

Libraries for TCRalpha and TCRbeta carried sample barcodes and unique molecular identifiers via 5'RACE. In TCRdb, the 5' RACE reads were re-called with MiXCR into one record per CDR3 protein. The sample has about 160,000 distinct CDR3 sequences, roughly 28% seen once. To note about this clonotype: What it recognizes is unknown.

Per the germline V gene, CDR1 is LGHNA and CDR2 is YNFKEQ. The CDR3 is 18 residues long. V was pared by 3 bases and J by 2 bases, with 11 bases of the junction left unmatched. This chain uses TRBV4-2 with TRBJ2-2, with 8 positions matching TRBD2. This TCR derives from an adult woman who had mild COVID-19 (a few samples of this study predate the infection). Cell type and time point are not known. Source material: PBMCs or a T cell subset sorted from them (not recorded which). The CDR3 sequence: CASSHELLSGVNTGELFF. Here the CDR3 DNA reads TGTGCCAGCAGCCACGAATTACTTAGCGGGGTAAACACCGGGGAGCTGTTTTTT.